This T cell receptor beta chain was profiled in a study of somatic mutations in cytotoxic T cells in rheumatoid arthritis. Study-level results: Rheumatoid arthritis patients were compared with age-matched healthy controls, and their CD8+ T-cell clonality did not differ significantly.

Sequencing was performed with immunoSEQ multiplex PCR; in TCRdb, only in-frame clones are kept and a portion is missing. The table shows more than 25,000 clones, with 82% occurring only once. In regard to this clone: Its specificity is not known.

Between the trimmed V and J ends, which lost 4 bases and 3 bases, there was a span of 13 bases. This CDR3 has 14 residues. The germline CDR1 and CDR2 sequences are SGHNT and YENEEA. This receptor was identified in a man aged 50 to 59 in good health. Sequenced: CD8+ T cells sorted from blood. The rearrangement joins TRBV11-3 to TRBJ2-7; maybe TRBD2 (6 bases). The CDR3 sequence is CASSYSGGNYEQYF. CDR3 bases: TGTGCCAGCAGCTATAGCGGAGGGAACTACGAGCAGTACTTC.